The 16 T cell receptor beta chains reported below all come from one sample, sequenced in a study of blood T cell repertoires in COVID-19 (dated by TCRdb to the early 2020s). To prepare the library, the immunoSEQ multiplex PCR assay was applied. Here the immuneACCESS table is served through TCRdb, limited to in-frame sequences with V and J called. Missing clones are a known gap in these copies; in checked studies unresolved V genes cover under half, and the rest lacks a known reason. Here the sample has over 250,000 clones; approximately 92% occur a single time. The ten largest clones represent 2% to 3% of the sample. Sequenced: PBMCs or T cells enriched from blood (not recorded which). These receptors were obtained from a woman between 18 and 29 years old who had recovered from COVID-19.

The chain employs TRBV2 and TRBJ1-1; D uncertain. The germline V gene has CDR1 SNHLY and CDR2 FYNNEI. Trimming removed 6 bases at V and 2 bases at J, with 4 bases between. This CDR3 is built from 11 residues. CDR3 nucleotide sequence: TGTGCCAGCAGGAGTAACACTGAAGCTTTCTTT. Translation: CASRSNTEAFF.

This sequence joins TRBV6-2 or TRBV6-3 and TRBJ2-2, with 9 bases fitting TRBD2. Germline CDR1 is MNHEY and CDR2 is SVGEGT. The length of the CDR3 is 16 residues. V lost 2 bases, J lost 4 bases, and 5 bases stayed unmatched. CDR3 sequence (DNA): TGTGCCAGCAGTTACGTCCTAGCGGGGATCACCGGGGAGCTGTTTTTT. This encodes CASSYVLAGITGELFF.

This clone was seen only once. This clone may be a read error of a much larger clone one base away. This rearrangement joins TRBV6-5 to TRBJ1-1, with a tentative D call TRBD1 (6 bases). Trimming pared 5 bases from V and 6 bases from J, leaving 10 bases between. Per the germline V gene, CDR1 is MNHEY and CDR2 is SVGAGI. CDR3 size: 12 residues. The CDR3 sequence is CASSRQASEAFF. In nucleotides, the CDR3 is TGTGCCAGCAGTCGACAGGCCTCTGAAGCTTTCTTT.

About this clone: Likely a read error: the CDR3 ends without its conserved phenylalanine or tryptophan. The DNA is left out, because the CDR3 cannot be placed on it with certainty; the CDR3 is given as TCRdb lists it. The V and J genes are TRBV21-1 and TRBJ2-7; TRBD1, the D gene given by the table, was not confirmed from the DNA. TRBV21-1 represents a pseudogene. The CDR3 totals 13 residues, both ends included. CDR3: CASSKGGKGDREN.

V and J are TRBV3-1 (or the pseudogene TRBV3-2) and TRBJ1-5; D remains ambiguous. Germline V lookup: CDR1 LGHDT, CDR2 YNNKEL (reference sequence). V was trimmed by 1 base and J by 0 bases, leaving 4 bases between them. The CDR3 runs to 14 residues. The DNA of the CDR3 is TGTGCCAGCAGCCAAGGGCATAGCAATCAGCCCCAGCATTTT. Translation: CASSQGHSNQPQHF.

The J gene is TRBJ1-2, the V gene TRBV19; the D gene is possibly TRBD1 (5 bases). Germline V gives CDR1 LNHDA, CDR2 SQIVND (reference sequence). The CDR3 is 13 amino acids. Trimming removed 7 bases from V and 6 bases from J, with 15 bases in between. The CDR3 reads CASKGRGEDGYTF. The CDR3 DNA reads as TGTGCCAGTAAAGGGCGAGGGGAGGATGGCTACACCTTC.

The chain recombines TRBV6-5 with TRBJ1-6, with a tentative D call TRBD1 (5 bases). CDR1 and CDR2 from the germline V gene are MNHEY and SVGAGI. Trimming stripped 4 bases from V and 9 bases from J, with 19 bases between. The CDR3 sequence is 16 residues long. DNA for the CDR3: TGTGCCAGCAGTTCCAAAGTCATTGCGGGGGTTTCACCCCTCCACTTT. It translates to CASSSKVIAGVSPLHF.

The genes are TRBV24-1 and TRBJ1-2; tentatively, D is TRBD1 (5 bases). This CDR3 has 14 amino acids. V dropped 2 bases and J dropped 4 bases, with 10 bases sitting between them. The germline V gene has CDR1 KGHDR and CDR2 SFDVKD. The CDR3 loop reads CATSDSRVRYGYTF. CDR3 nucleotide sequence: TGTGCCACCAGTGATTCCAGGGTCCGCTATGGCTACACCTTC.

The chain is built from TRBV5-1 and TRBJ1-2, with D hard to call. CDR3 size: 13 residues. Trimming cost V 2 bases and J 3 bases, with 8 bases left between them. Germline V gene data show CDR1 as SGHRS and CDR2 as YFSETQ. Here the CDR3 DNA reads TGCGCCAGCAGCTTCAGTTCCGACTATGGCTACACCTTC. Translated: CASSFSSDYGYTF. The variable domain in full, completed from reference TRBV5-1 and TRBJ1-2, reads KAGVTQTPRYLIKTRGQQVTLSCSPISGHRSVSWYQQTPGQGLQFLFEYFSETQRNKGNFPGRFSGRQFSNSRSEMNVSTLELGDSALYLCASSFSSDYGYTFGSGTRLTVV.

V is TRBV27 and J is TRBJ1-1; D may be TRBD1 (6 bases). This CDR3 region has 16 residues. Between the trimmed V and J ends, which lost 3 bases and 1 base, there was a span of 15 bases. The germline CDR1 and CDR2 sequences are MNHEY and SMNVEV (reference sequence). CDR3 sequence (DNA): TGTGCCAGCAGTTTTGGGGGGGGCTGGGGGAACACTGAAGCTTTCTTT. This sequence encodes CASSFGGGWGNTEAFF.

V gene TRBV5-4 combines with J gene TRBJ2-5, with 10 bases lining up with TRBD2. Germline CDR1 reads SGHNT; CDR2 reads YYREEE (reference sequence). V shed 0 bases and J 2 bases; nucleotides not matched to a gene: 4. CDR3 size: 16 residues. The CDR3 reads CASSLAASGGQETQYF. CDR3 DNA sequence: TGTGCCAGCAGCTTGGCGGCTAGCGGGGGTCAAGAGACCCAGTACTTC.

CDR3 sequence reads: CASSDPLAGYNEQFF. The CDR3 DNA reads as TGTGCCAGCAGTGACCCACTAGCGGGGTACAATGAGCAGTTCTTC. V and J are TRBV2 and TRBJ2-1; 10 bases align to TRBD2. Germline values: CDR1 SNHLY, CDR2 FYNNEI. V dropped 3 bases and J dropped 4; count of bases not matched to a gene: 3. The CDR3 is 15 amino acids.

The V call is TRBV2, the J call TRBJ1-2, with 11 positions matching TRBD1. Unmatched junction bases numbered 3, after V lost 6 bases and J lost 6 bases. In germline, CDR1 is SNHLY, CDR2 FYNNEI. This CDR3 has 13 residues. The DNA of the CDR3 is TGTGCCAGCAGGGGACAGGGGGGGGATGGCTACACCTTC. Amino acids: CASRGQGGDGYTF.

CDR3 amino acids: CSVELFSRQGAQGETQYF. The DNA of the CDR3 is TGCAGCGTTGAACTATTCAGCCGCCAGGGGGCGCAGGGGGAGACCCAGTACTTC. The chain links TRBV29-1 to TRBJ2-5, with TRBD1 matching 8 bases. Germline V lookup: CDR1 SQVTM, CDR2 ANQGSEA. Trimming at V came to 2 bases and at J to 5 bases, leaving 19 bases not matched to a gene. The CDR3 is 18 amino acids.

V gene TRBV5-1 combines with J gene TRBJ1-2; 9 bases align to TRBD1. V was clipped by 2 bases and J by 5 bases; unmatched bases: 7. The CDR3 is 15 amino acids. Germline assignment: CDR1 SGHRS and CDR2 YFSETQ. CDR3 bases: TGCGCCAGCAGCTTCCGGGACAGGGCTGGTTATGGCTACACCTTC. Translating it yields CASSFRDRAGYGYTF. The whole variable domain, filled in from reference TRBV5-1 and TRBJ1-2, reads KAGVTQTPRYLIKTRGQQVTLSCSPISGHRSVSWYQQTPGQGLQFLFEYFSETQRNKGNFPGRFSGRQFSNSRSEMNVSTLELGDSALYLCASSFRDRAGYGYTFGSGTRLTVV.

The CDR3 region is CASSRQGFSNQPQHF. CDR3 in DNA: TGTGCCAGCAGTCGACAGGGTTTCAGCAATCAGCCCCAGCATTTT. This chain joins TRBV27 and TRBJ1-5, with 7 nucleotides matching TRBD1. The CDR3 totals 15 residues. Germline V gene sequence: CDR1 MNHEY, CDR2 SMNVEV (reference sequence). J was trimmed by 1 base and V by 5 bases; bases with no gene match: 5.